The entry below gives a single TCR beta chain sequence along with its context. Sequencing was performed with immunoSEQ multiplex PCR; in TCRdb, only in-frame clones are kept and a portion is missing. The table includes roughly 110,000 clones, around 80% detected once. These data come from a study of blood T cell repertoires in COVID-19. J lost 0 bases, V lost 0 bases, and 4 bases had no gene match. The CDR3 extends over 17 amino acids. Germline V gene data show CDR1 as SGDLS and CDR2 as YYNGEE. What was sequenced was peripheral blood. V usage is TRBV9 and J usage is TRBJ1-3; 9 bases are a match to TRBD1. The receptor was isolated from a man aged 70 or older with acute or convalescent COVID-19. CDR3 DNA: TGTGCCAGCAGCGTAGGGGACAGGGTGTCCTCTGGAAACACCATATATTTT. Amino acid sequence: CASSVGDRVSSGNTIYF.